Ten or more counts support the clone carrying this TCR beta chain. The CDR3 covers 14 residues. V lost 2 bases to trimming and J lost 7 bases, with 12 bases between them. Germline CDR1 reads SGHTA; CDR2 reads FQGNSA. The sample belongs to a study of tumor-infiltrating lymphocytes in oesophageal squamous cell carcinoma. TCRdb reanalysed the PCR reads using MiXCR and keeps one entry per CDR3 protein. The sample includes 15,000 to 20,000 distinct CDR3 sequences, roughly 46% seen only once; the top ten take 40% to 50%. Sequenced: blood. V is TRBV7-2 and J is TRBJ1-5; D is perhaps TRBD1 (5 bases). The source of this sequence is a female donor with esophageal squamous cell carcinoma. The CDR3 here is CASSLSRDGQPQHF. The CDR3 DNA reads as TGTGCCAGCAGCTTATCCCGGGACGGACAGCCCCAGCATTTT.